The present entry profiles one T cell receptor (beta chain) with its context. Its target is unknown. CDR1 SNHLY and CDR2 FYNNEI come from the germline V gene. The V end was cut by 6 bases, the J end by 0 bases, with 12 bases between. The CDR3 is 14 residues long. The sample comes from a study of human T cells and chemical hapten exposure. On the study more broadly: TCR yields differed between samples (mainly from small differences in pooled library volume).

Documented time point: patch test 1, 2 weeks after DPC sensitization. Regarding treatment: therapeutic diphenylcyclopropenone sensitization with weekly scalp DPC. Those who donated were patients with alopecia, 18 to 70 years of age, and suitable for DPC. General study results and limits: As the donors had alopecia, their immune response may differ from healthy people's.

Study processing details: Between roughly 20,000 and 690,600 TCRs appeared in each sample, and the median stood at about 93,000. TCRdb used MiXCR to reprocess the RACE reads, holding one entry per CDR3 protein. TCRdb, not the original authors, processed these V and J calls. In the table there are some 180,000 distinct CDR3 sequences, 20% to 25% of which are singletons. Sequences were derived from whole blood, sampled in connection with sensitization to the hapten diphenylcyclopropenone (DPC). V gene TRBV2 combines with J gene TRBJ2-7, with D maybe TRBD2 (5 bases). The receptor's source is a woman aged 45 to 65 with alopecia areata. Some clones in this sample may be carry-over from other donors' samples. DNA of the CDR3: TGTGCCAGCAGGTGGACTTTAACCTCCTACGAGCAGTACTTC. This encodes CASRWTLTSYEQYF.